This entry concerns a single TCR beta chain. Its antigen remains unknown. This sample is drawn from a study of cytomegalovirus exposure and HLA in healthy donors. Vbeta (60) and Jbeta (13) primers were used in the PCR. Data came from immunoSEQ multiplex PCR; TCRdb stores just in-frame clones and leaves some out. The data contain 100,000 to 130,000 clones, more than 65% of them singletons. Study results and limitations: A later analysis found most CMV-associated TCR beta chains apparently HLA-restricted. As was reported, the HLA-A and HLA-B alleles of most subjects were accurately predicted from TCR beta sequences.

Healthy bone marrow donors supplied every sample. This sequence was found in a man aged 30 to 45 in good health and CMV-seronegative. What was sequenced was PBMCs.

CDR3 protein: CASSPGQGRETQYF. CDR3 sequence (DNA): TGTGCCAGCAGCCCGGGACAGGGTCGGGAGACCCAGTACTTC. This chain joins TRBV5-6 and TRBJ2-5; TRBD1 matches at 9 bases. After removal of 4 bases from V and 5 bases from J, the junction contained 6 bases not matched to a gene. The CDR3 contains 14 residues. The germline V gene has CDR1 SGHDT and CDR2 YYEEEE. Complete variable domain (other parts from reference TRBV5-6 and TRBJ2-5): DAGVTQSPTHLIKTRGQQVTLRCSPKSGHDTVSWYQQALGQGPQFIFQYYEEEERQRGNFPDRFSGHQFPNYSSELNVNALLLGDSALYLCASSPGQGRETQYFGPGTRLLVL.